Listed below are T cell receptor beta chains from one sample, sequenced in a study of CD8 T cells in Susac syndrome. TCRdb recomputed calls from the immunoSEQ multiplex PCR reads with MiXCR, one row per CDR3 protein. The sample includes approximately 190,000 distinct CDR3 sequences, 90% to 95% seen only once; the top ten take about 0.1%. Sequencing input: CD4+ T cells from PBMCs. Receptors originate from a human donor with Susac syndrome. Both conserved end residues are trimmed from each CDR3. A D gene is named only where the DNA matches it firmly.

length: 12; D: NA; V: TRBV4-1; CDR3: ASSQAFVLSPLH
length: 13; D: TRBD1; V: TRBV24-1; CDR3: ATSGTTGGVETQY
length: 13; D: NA; V: TRBV11-2; CDR3: ASSLEAGVNSPLH
length: 13; D: NA; V: TRBV30; CDR3: AWNRRGDAYNEQF
length: 10; D: NA; V: TRBV13; CDR3: ASSLTRGGQF
length: 13; D: NA; V: TRBV6-5; CDR3: ASRGTPSPNTEAF
length: 12; D: NA; V: TRBV28; CDR3: ASRLAGGQETQY
length: 13; D: NA; V: TRBV18; CDR3: ASSPTGVDGQPQH
length: 15; D: TRBD1; V: TRBV12-3/TRBV12-4; CDR3: ASSSGEGARINEKLF
length: 13; D: NA; V: TRBV10-3; CDR3: AIKQSGTRDTEAF
length: 12; D: TRBD1; V: TRBV6-1; CDR3: ASPGQKSNTEAF
length: 12; D: TRBD1; V: TRBV6-1; CDR3: ASSDPGTGKPQH
length: 12; D: TRBD1; V: TRBV7-9; CDR3: ASSDPGTAGGYT
length: 15; D: TRBD1; V: TRBV18; CDR3: ASSETTGFASNQPQH
length: 13; D: NA; V: TRBV5-1; CDR3: ASSRATAANYGYT
length: 13; D: TRBD1; V: TRBV7-3; CDR3: ASSEGQSNTGELF
length: 12; D: NA; V: TRBV25-1; CDR3: ASSENQGWGEQY
length: 15; D: TRBD2; V: TRBV2; CDR3: ASNGLAGGANTGELF
length: 13; D: TRBD1; V: TRBV6-5; CDR3: ASSYGQDYSYEQY
length: 14; D: TRBD2; V: TRBV25-1; CDR3: ASSGLGGGVYNEQF
length: 14; D: NA; V: TRBV18; CDR3: ASSPTGSSYNSPLH
length: 13; D: NA; V: TRBV12-3/TRBV12-4; CDR3: ASSLGGGGNQPQH
length: 9; D: NA; V: TRBV5-4; CDR3: ASSKGVEAF
length: 12; D: NA; V: TRBV9; CDR3: ASSARANTGELF
length: 11; D: NA; V: TRBV24-1; CDR3: ATRGVGNQPQH
length: 13; D: TRBD1; V: TRBV7-9; CDR3: ASSLAGTGYTEGI
length: 14; D: TRBD2; V: TRBV3-1; CDR3: ASSQEGLAYTDTQY
length: 12; D: TRBD1; V: TRBV7-2; CDR3: ASSLGQGVDTQY
length: 14; D: TRBD1; V: TRBV12-3/TRBV12-4; CDR3: ASRYAGTGTYNEQF
length: 14; D: NA; V: TRBV2; CDR3: ASSESPPNRNTEAF
length: 13; D: NA; V: TRBV9; CDR3: ASSVGGSSNQPQH
length: 15; D: NA; V: TRBV5-1; CDR3: ASSLVASRVAYSPLH
length: 14; D: NA; V: TRBV9; CDR3: ASSVAPQPSTDTQY
length: 11; D: NA; V: TRBV11-2; CDR3: ASSLEVSGELF
length: 13; D: TRBD2; V: TRBV5-8; CDR3: ASSLITGGGDTQY
length: 11; D: NA; V: TRBV4-1; CDR3: ASSQAGYEEQY